The rows below give T cell receptor beta chains drawn from one sample of a study of shared clonotypes between healthy human individuals. Sequenced by immunoSEQ multiplex PCR; TCRdb stores in-frame clones only, minus some. The profile shows about 490,000 clones, 79% of them singletons. The source material was PBMCs. Receptors originate from a woman between 40 and 55 years old in good health. Some clones in this sample may be carry-over from other donors' samples. CDR3s include the opening cysteine and the closing phenylalanine or tryptophan. Each record gives: D gene, V gene, CDR3 length, J gene, clone size, CDR3 DNA, CDR3 protein. The D gene is left open where the match is weak. Clone size is given for some rows only: seen once, a few or many times, or a class if the clone is expanded.

-	TRBV27	15	TRBJ1-1	-	TGTGCCAGCAGCCTAACAAGTGTTGGGGGCACTGAAGCTTTCTTT	CASSLTSVGGTEAFF
TRBD1	TRBV9	15	TRBJ1-3	-	TGTGCCAGCAGCCCCGGGACAGCGAATGGAAACACCATATATTTT	CASSPGTANGNTIYF
TRBD1	TRBV6-5	15	TRBJ1-4	-	TGTGCCAGCAGTTACCACTGGGAGGGGGCAGGAAAACTGTTTTTT	CASSYHWEGAGKLFF
TRBD1	TRBV28	16	TRBJ1-5	-	TGTGCCAGCAGTACAGGACAGGGTTGGAGCAATCAGCCCCAGCATTTT	CASSTGQGWSNQPQHF
TRBD1	TRBV30	15	TRBJ1-1	few	TGTGCCTGGGGGGACAGGGTAAATATGAACACTGAAGCTTTCTTT	CAWGDRVNMNTEAFF
TRBD2	TRBV11-1	16	TRBJ2-1	once	TGTGCCAGCAGCTCTAATAGCGGGAGGAAGTGGGATGAGCAGTTCTTC	CASSSNSGRKWDEQFF
TRBD1	TRBV7-2	14	TRBJ2-7	-	TGTGCCAGCGCACCACGACAGGGATCCTACGAGCAGTACTTC	CASAPRQGSYEQYF
TRBD1	TRBV9	14	TRBJ1-1	-	TGTGCCAGCAGCCCCGACAGGGGGCCAACTGAAGCTTTCTTT	CASSPDRGPTEAFF
-	TRBV28	13	TRBJ1-2	-	TGTGCCAGCAGCGCTGGACCGATCTATGGCTACACCTTC	CASSAGPIYGYTF
-	TRBV5-8	15	TRBJ2-7	-	TGTGCCAGCAGCATATGGACGGGCAGCTCCTACGAGCAGTACTTC	CASSIWTGSSYEQYF
-	TRBV4-2	13	TRBJ2-4	few	TGTGCCAGCAGCCAAGGAGCCAAAAACATTCAGTACTTC	CASSQGAKNIQYF
TRBD1	TRBV30	15	TRBJ1-6	-	TGTGCCTGGAGTGTACAGACAGGGAGGAATTCACCCCTCCACTTT	CAWSVQTGRNSPLHF
TRBD1	TRBV11-2	15	TRBJ1-5	-	TGTGCCAGCAGTCCCACGCACAGGGGGAACCAGCCCCAGCATTTT	CASSPTHRGNQPQHF
-	TRBV9	15	TRBJ1-4	-	TGTGCCAGCAGCGTAGGCACGTCTGGGGGTGAAAAACTGTTTTTT	CASSVGTSGGEKLFF
TRBD1	TRBV11-1	16	TRBJ2-2	-	TGTGCCAGCAGCCTTTACAGGGGACGTAACACCGGGGAGCTGTTTTTT	CASSLYRGRNTGELFF
-	TRBV29-1	16	TRBJ1-1	-	TGCAGCGTCGTAGGGGGGAGGGGTCGGCAAAACACTGAAGCTTTCTTT	CSVVGGRGRQNTEAFF
-	TRBV9	15	TRBJ2-7	-	TGTGCCAGCAGCGCTTTTCCGGGACCCTCCTACGAGCAGTACTTC	CASSAFPGPSYEQYF
TRBD1	TRBV5-1	15	TRBJ2-7	many	TGCGCCAGCAGCGTGGACAGGGGGAGCTCCTACGAGCAGTACTTC	CASSVDRGSSYEQYF
-	TRBV15	15	TRBJ2-7	-	TGTGCCACCAGCAGCTGGGGACGATCGGCCTATGAGCAGTACTTC	CATSSWGRSAYEQYF
-	TRBV20-1	11	TRBJ1-2	few	TGCAGTGCCTTGGCACCTGATGGCTACACCTTC	CSALAPDGYTF
-	TRBV4-3	13	TRBJ2-5	-	TGCGCCAGCAGCCAGAATCTCCAAGAGACCCAGTACTTC	CASSQNLQETQYF
-	TRBV2	15	TRBJ1-3	once	TGTGCCAGCAGGCCGGGACATCAAGCTGGAAACACCATATATTTT	CASRPGHQAGNTIYF
-	TRBV7-2	13	TRBJ2-5	-	TGTGCCAGCAGCCAGACACCTAAAGAGACCCAGTACTTC	CASSQTPKETQYF
-	TRBV14	13	TRBJ2-3	-	TGTGCCAGCAGCCAAGATAGGGTGCGCACGCAGTATTTT	CASSQDRVRTQYF
-	TRBV4-2	14	TRBJ2-2	-	TGTGCCAGCAGACCTGGGAGGAACACCGGGGAGCTGTTTTTT	CASRPGRNTGELFF
TRBD1	TRBV27	17	TRBJ1-5	-	TGTGCCAGCAGTTTATACGGGACAGGTCGGTTGGTTCAGCCCCAGCATTTT	CASSLYGTGRLVQPQHF
-	TRBV7-7	14	TRBJ2-5	-	TGTGCCAGCAGCCCCGTGGCGGTAGGAGAGACCCAGTACTTC	CASSPVAVGETQYF
TRBD2	TRBV11-2	18	TRBJ2-1	-	TGTGCCAGCAGCTTACCCCTGGGCGGGAGGGGTTCCGGGCATGAGCAGTTCTTC	CASSLPLGGRGSGHEQFF
TRBD2	TRBV5-1	21	TRBJ2-3	-	TGCGCCAGCAGCTTGATGGGTCCGGGACTAGGCCTATCAGGTATCAGTGTTACGCAGTATTTT	CASSLMGPGLGLSGISVTQYF
-	TRBV11-2	16	TRBJ1-3	once	TGTGCCAGCAGCTTAGATCTCCCGGGGCCTGGAAACACCATATATTTT	CASSLDLPGPGNTIYF
-	TRBV5-1	16	TRBJ2-7	-	TGCGCCAGCAGCTTGAAGGGGTCGGTGGAGGGTTGGGAGCAGTACTTC	CASSLKGSVEGWEQYF
-	TRBV5-4	15	TRBJ1-4	-	TGTGCCAGCAGCCTTGAACCGGGACCGAGTGAAAAACTGTTTTTT	CASSLEPGPSEKLFF
TRBD1	TRBV5-1	16	TRBJ2-1	-	TGCGCCAGCAGCTTCTTGACAGGGGGAGCTTACGGCGAGCAGTTCTTC	CASSFLTGGAYGEQFF
-	TRBV27	13	TRBJ1-2	-	TGTGCCAGCAGGCCCGGGGGACTCTATGGCTACACCTTC	CASRPGGLYGYTF
TRBD1	TRBV30	14	TRBJ1-6	-	TGTGCCTGGAGTTCCGGGACAGCCAATTCACCCCTCCACTTT	CAWSSGTANSPLHF
TRBD1	TRBV28	15	TRBJ2-5	-	TGTGCCAGCAGACCGGGACAGGGAAGCGGAGAGACCCAGTACTTC	CASRPGQGSGETQYF
TRBD2	TRBV28	14	TRBJ2-5	-	TGTGCCAGCAGTGCGGCCGGGGGGGGAGAGACCCAGTACTTC	CASSAAGGGETQYF